The 6 T cell receptor beta chains in this list originate from one sample, sequenced in a study of monozygotic twins with inflammatory bowel disease (dated by TCRdb to the late 2010s). The receptor library was made with 5' RACE. TCRdb lists the instrument as Illumina HiSeq 2500. The reads, reprocessed by TCRdb, yield one row per CDR3 protein sequence and no DNA. This sample's table carries a few hundred thousand distinct CDR3 sequences. The ten largest clonotypes hold 2.6% of the sample. Sample: blood. These receptor sequences come from a human donor with ulcerative colitis or Crohn's disease, or a healthy co-twin of an affected twin (not recorded which).

This chain joins TRBV4-1 and TRBJ2-3; TCRdb gives TRBD2 as the D gene, but with no DNA this cannot be confirmed. The CDR3 loop spans 17 amino acids. The germline V gene has CDR1 MGHRA and CDR2 YSYEKL. The CDR3 reads CASSQDGLAAPTDTQYF.

The gene calls are TRBV7-2 and TRBJ2-5; the D call from TCRdb, TRBD1, cannot be confirmed without DNA. The V gene's germline CDR1 is SGHTA and CDR2 FQGNSA. The length of the CDR3 is 13 residues. The CDR3 sequence is CASSRGGRETQYF.

This chain connects TRBV27 to TRBJ2-6. This CDR3 spans 15 amino acids. Per the germline V gene, CDR1 is MNHEY and CDR2 is SMNVEV (reference sequence). CDR3 protein: CASSPWSPGANVLTF.

V is TRBV25-1 and J is TRBJ1-1; lacking DNA, the TRBD1 call made by TCRdb goes unchecked. Germline CDR1 and CDR2: MGHDK and SYGVNS. The CDR3 loop spans 13 amino acids. The chain's CDR3 is CASSATGSPEAFF.

The chain employs TRBV7-9 and TRBJ2-7; TCRdb reports TRBD1, a call that lacks DNA to check it against. The length of the CDR3 is 15 residues. Looked up from germline, CDR1 is SEHNR and CDR2 is FQNEAQ (reference sequence). CDR3 in amino acids: CASSPTGIRTYEQYF.

The chain links TRBV20-1 to TRBJ2-3; the D call of TRBD1 rests on TCRdb alone, since no DNA is present to check it. The length of the CDR3 is 16 residues. Germline V CDR1 and CDR2: DFQATT, SNEGSKA (reference sequence). The CDR3 is CSASGSKTGADDTQYF.